The 29 T cell receptor beta chains below all came from one sample that was sequenced in a study of T cell repertoires in cytomegalovirus infection. In TCRdb, the reads were re-called with MiXCR into one record per CDR3 protein. In the table there are some 220,000 distinct CDR3 sequences, roughly an eighth of which are singletons. Sequenced sample: PBMCs. The receptor source for this set is a human donor in good health (CMV status not recorded). Some clones in this sample may be carry-over from other donors' samples.

There are a few counts of this clonotype. The V gene is TRBV19, the J gene TRBJ2-7; a weak D match, TRBD1 (6 bases). Per the germline V gene, CDR1 is LNHDA and CDR2 is SQIVND (reference sequence). The CDR3 loop spans 14 amino acids. Trimming took off 7 bases at V and 1 base at J, with 14 bases between the two ends. CDR3 DNA sequence: TGTGCCAGTAAGAGGGCAGGGGCGTCCTACGAGCAGTACTTC. Translation gives CASKRAGASYEQYF.

This clonotype was detected many times. The chain recombines TRBV2 with TRBJ1-4, with TRBD1 as a possible D gene (6 bases). The CDR3 length is 14 residues. The ends were cut back, 7 bases at V and 0 bases at J, with 9 bases in the middle. The germline V gene has CDR1 SNHLY and CDR2 FYNNEI. The CDR3 sequence is CASNREATNEKLFF. Written as DNA, the CDR3 is TGTGCCAGCAACAGGGAGGCAACTAATGAAAAACTGTTTTTT. The full variable domain, rest sourced from reference TRBV2 and TRBJ1-4, is EPEVTQTPSHQVTQMGQEVILRCVPISNHLYFYWYRQILGQKVEFLVSFYNNEISEKSEIFDDQFSVERPDGSNFTLKIRSTKLEDSAMYFCASNREATNEKLFFGSGTQLSVL.

This clonotype was seen ten or more times. The CDR3: CASSLLPVEAFF. The CDR3 DNA reads as TGTGCCAGCAGCCTTTTACCGGTTGAAGCTTTCTTT. The chain is built from TRBV11-3 and TRBJ1-1; D gene uncertain. CDR3 length equals 12 residues. Germline V CDR1 and CDR2: SGHNT, YENEEA. Between the trimmed V and J ends, which lost 5 bases and 7 bases, there was a span of 11 bases.

The chain has TRBV23-1 and TRBJ1-6; no reliable D call. TRBV23-1 is an open reading frame whose function is uncertain. V dropped 3 bases and J dropped 6 bases, with 15 bases sitting between them. This CDR3 spans 16 amino acids. The chain's CDR3 is CASSHSREEGNSPLHF. The CDR3 DNA is TGCGCCAGCAGTCACTCTCGGGAGGAGGGTAATTCACCCCTCCACTTT.

This clonotype was counted ten times or more. This chain uses TRBV7-2 with TRBJ1-1; D gene ambiguous. The CDR3 loop spans 13 amino acids. Germline values: CDR1 SGHTA, CDR2 FQGNSA. Trimming took 4 bases from V and 2 from J, leaving 8 bases between them. CDR3 in DNA: TGTGCCAGCAGCTCGGGAAGCAACACTGAAGCTTTCTTT. Translated: CASSSGSNTEAFF.

This rearrangement joins TRBV20-1 to TRBJ1-5, with D unclear. CDR3 length: 13 residues. CDR1 is DFQATT, CDR2 SNEGSKA, per germline (reference sequence). V gave up 3 bases and J gave up 4 bases, with 10 bases separating them. The CDR3 reads CSARSQYNQPQHF. The CDR3 DNA reads as TGCAGTGCTAGGAGCCAGTATAATCAGCCCCAGCATTTT.

This clonotype has a handful of counts. J is TRBJ2-5 and V is TRBV29-1, with a possible D match to TRBD2 (6 bases). CDR3 length: 16 residues. Germline loops: CDR1 SQVTM, CDR2 ANQGSEA. Trimming cost V 6 bases and J 5 bases, with 25 bases left between them. The CDR3 bases are TGCAGCGTCGGGGAGGTCTCCGGGAGATTCGGGGAGACCCAGTACTTC. It is translated as CSVGEVSGRFGETQYF.

This clonotype showed up just a few times. The chain recombines TRBV18 with TRBJ1-1, with D possibly TRBD1 on 5 matching bases. Germline CDR1 is KGHSH and CDR2 is LQKENI. This CDR3 spans 14 amino acids. Trimming took off 0 bases at V and 4 bases at J, with 9 bases between the two ends. The CDR3 coding sequence is TGTGCCAGCTCACCACCCACAGGAAGCACTGAAGCTTTCTTT. It codes for CASSPPTGSTEAFF. The full variable domain, its missing parts supplied by reference TRBV18 and TRBJ1-1, is NAGVMQNPRHLVRRRGQEARLRCSPMKGHSHVYWYRQLPEEGLKFMVYLQKENIIDESGMPKERFSAEFPKEGPSILRIQQVVRGDSAAYFCASSPPTGSTEAFFGQGTRLTVV.

This clonotype was seen at least ten times. The chain combines TRBV19 with TRBJ2-2; D is unresolved. V shed 0 bases and J shed 3 bases, with 11 bases lying between them. Per the germline V gene, CDR1 is LNHDA and CDR2 is SQIVND (reference sequence). CDR3 length equals 16 residues. The DNA of the CDR3 is TGTGCCAGTAGTATAGATGAAGGGCGCCACACCGGGGAGCTGTTTTTT. It is translated as CASSIDEGRHTGELFF.

This clonotype was seen at least ten times. The chain links TRBV19 to TRBJ1-1; D not resolved. The germline V and J ends were trimmed by 8 bases and 2 bases, with 12 bases remaining between them. The length of the CDR3 is 13 residues. Germline V gene data show CDR1 as LNHDA and CDR2 as SQIVND (reference sequence). In DNA, the CDR3 is TGTGCCAGTTCGTCCCCGCCCAACACTGAAGCTTTCTTT. Translation: CASSSPPNTEAFF.

This clonotype was counted many times. A junction end diverges from the germline sequence, so it may reflect a read error. V is TRBV7-2 and J is TRBJ1-6; D is uncertain. CDR1 is SGHTA and CDR2 is FQGNSA in the germline V gene. The CDR3 sequence is 11 residues long. The CDR3 loop reads CASSLVDRLCF. CDR3 bases: TGTGCCAGCAGCTTAGTGGACCGCCTTTGCTTT.

This clonotype appeared many times. CDR3 region: CASSLAQGLAGVAGNIQYF. The DNA of the CDR3 is TGTGCCAGCAGCTTAGCGCAGGGACTAGCGGGAGTTGCCGGGAACATTCAGTACTTC. The chain carries TRBV7-8 and TRBJ2-4; 14 positions agree with TRBD2. V dropped 0 bases and J dropped 7; count of bases not matched to a gene: 11. The V gene's germline CDR1 is SGHVS and CDR2 FQNEAQ. The CDR3 length is 19 residues.

This chain links TRBV5-1 with TRBJ2-1, with no clear D. V shed 2 bases and J shed 6 bases, with 12 bases lying between them. Germline V CDR1 and CDR2: SGHRS, YFSETQ. This CDR3 spans 14 amino acids. The CDR3 coding sequence is TGCGCCAGCAGCTTAGGATTAGAAACCAATGAGCAGTTCTTC. It yields the protein CASSLGLETNEQFF.

Notes on this clonotype: A read error is possible here, since a much larger clone lies one base away. This rearrangement joins TRBV7-2 to TRBJ2-2; D ambiguous. The CDR3 loop spans 14 amino acids. The V and J ends lost 5 bases and 1 base respectively, with 8 bases between them. Looked up from germline, CDR1 is SGHTA and CDR2 is FQGNSA. CDR3 DNA sequence: TGTGCCAGCAGCCCTTTGAGGAACACCGGGGAGCTGTTTTTT. Its protein is CASSPLRNTGELFF.

This clonotype has ten or more counts. The rearrangement links TRBV28 to TRBJ1-5; D call uncertain. Trimming removed 6 bases from V and 1 base from J, with 16 bases in between. The CDR3 runs 16 residues. CDR1 is MDHEN and CDR2 is SYDVKM in the germline V gene. The CDR3 DNA is TGTGCCAGCAGCCTCGGACTCGGAGGGAGCAATCAGCCCCAGCATTTT. Its protein product is CASSLGLGGSNQPQHF.

The rearrangement uses TRBV28 and TRBJ1-2; 8 positions agree with TRBD1. This CDR3 is 14 amino acids long. Germline V gives CDR1 MDHEN, CDR2 SYDVKM. The J segment lost 8 bases and the V segment lost 5 bases, leaving 10 bases of the junction unmatched. The CDR3 coding sequence is TGTGCCAGCAGTCTTCCGTCAGGGGGCAGCGGCTACACCTTC. It translates to CASSLPSGGSGYTF.

The rearrangement uses TRBV30 and TRBJ2-5; 8 bases align to TRBD2. The germline CDR1 and CDR2 sequences are GTSNPN and SVGIG (reference sequence). The V and J ends lost 0 bases and 5 bases, in that order; junction bases with no gene match: 5. The CDR3 covers 14 residues. The CDR3 loop is CAWSVPGGGETQYF. In DNA form, the CDR3 reads TGTGCCTGGAGTGTGCCGGGGGGGGGGGAGACCCAGTACTTC.

There are many counts of this clonotype. The chain employs TRBV29-1 and TRBJ1-2; D ambiguous. Germline-derived CDR1 and CDR2 are SQVTM and ANQGSEA. CDR3 length equals 13 residues. Trimming pared 8 bases from V and 5 bases from J, leaving 18 bases between. The CDR3 DNA reads TGCAGCTCGCGGATCGGTGCCGAGTATGGCTACACCTTC. Its translation is CSSRIGAEYGYTF.

Only a few counts were recorded for this clonotype. This rearrangement joins TRBV10-3 to TRBJ1-5; no reliable D call. Germline-derived CDR1 and CDR2 are ENHRY and SYGVKD. The CDR3 runs to 13 residues. V lost 3 bases to trimming and J lost 7 bases, with 10 bases between them. As DNA, the CDR3 is TGTGCCATCAGTGACGGTTCCGAGCAGCCCCAGCATTTT. This gives the protein CAISDGSEQPQHF.

Regarding this clonotype: With a much larger clone just one base away, this may be a read error. The genes are TRBV12-3 or TRBV12-4 and TRBJ2-7; 9 nucleotides agree with TRBD1. The CDR3 has 14 residues. The CDR3 region has the DNA TGTGCCAGCAGCTTAACAGGGGGCCTAAACGAGCGGTACTTC. Residues: CASSLTGGLNERYF.

The J gene is TRBJ2-5, the V gene TRBV30; TRBD1 is a possible D gene (5 bases). CDR1 and CDR2 from the germline V gene are GTSNPN and SVGIG (reference sequence). The CDR3 contains 14 residues. V was pared by 1 base and J by 2 bases, with 11 bases between. CDR3 DNA sequence: TGTGCCTGGAGTGGGGGCCCGGTACAAGAGACCCAGTACTTC. Residues: CAWSGGPVQETQYF.

This clonotype was seen a handful of times. This chain joins TRBV13 and TRBJ1-2; D gene ambiguous. V gave up 0 bases and J gave up 4 bases, with 12 bases separating them. In germline, CDR1 is PRHDT, CDR2 FYEKMQ (reference sequence). CDR3 length equals 15 residues. CDR3 sequence: CASSLGSGVGYGYTF. The DNA for the CDR3 is TGTGCCAGCAGCTTAGGCTCGGGAGTTGGCTATGGCTACACCTTC.

This clonotype has just a few counts. The CDR3 region is CASSKPRIGVSLQETQYF. The DNA of the CDR3 is TGTGCCAGCAGCAAACCCCGCATCGGGGTGTCCCTTCAAGAGACCCAGTACTTC. V is TRBV14 and J is TRBJ2-5, with D possibly matching TRBD2 (5 bases). The CDR3 contains 18 residues. The germline CDR1 and CDR2 sequences are SGHDN and FVKESK. V lost 5 bases and J 2 bases, leaving 24 bases between the germline ends.

This clonotype has ten or more counts. V gene TRBV28 combines with J gene TRBJ1-2, with 8 bases matching TRBD1. Germline values: CDR1 MDHEN, CDR2 SYDVKM. The ends lost 6 bases at V and 0 bases at J; junction bases unmatched: 12. The CDR3 has 17 residues. As DNA, the CDR3 is TGTGCCAGCAGCTCCGACAGGGGCGGGGGGACTAACTATGGCTACACCTTC. It encodes CASSSDRGGGTNYGYTF.

This clonotype was recorded at least ten times. The chain joins TRBV7-6 to TRBJ1-1, with D possibly matching TRBD1 (6 bases). In germline, CDR1 is SGHVS, CDR2 FNYEAQ. The V end was cut by 5 bases, the J end by 6 bases, with 16 bases between. CDR3 size: 14 residues. The CDR3 sequence is CASSRGSGTSEAFF. CDR3 nucleotide sequence: TGTGCCAGCAGCCGGGGGTCAGGGACATCTGAAGCTTTCTTT.

This clonotype was detected ten times or more. V gene TRBV7-2 combines with J gene TRBJ2-3, with TRBD2 identical over 11 bases. Germline values: CDR1 SGHTA, CDR2 FQGNSA. The CDR3 is 16 residues long. Germline trimming cut 1 base from V and 2 bases from J; bases unmatched to any gene: 2. The CDR3 region is CASSLGSGGATDTQYF. The DNA of the CDR3 is TGTGCCAGCAGCTTAGGTAGCGGGGGGGCCACAGATACGCAGTATTTT.

This clonotype was recorded at least ten times. This chain uses TRBV6-2 or TRBV6-3 with TRBJ2-7; D gene ambiguous. V lost 0 bases, J lost 3 bases, and 6 bases lay in between. The CDR3 spans 13 residues. The germline gives CDR1 MNHEY, CDR2 SVGEGT. CDR3 sequence reads: CASSYSTGYEQYF. CDR3 bases: TGTGCCAGCAGTTACTCGACCGGCTACGAGCAGTACTTC.

This clonotype appeared a few times. This rearrangement joins TRBV19 to TRBJ1-6; TRBD1 matches at 8 bases. The CDR3 totals 15 residues. V lost 6 bases to trimming and J lost 5 bases; unmatched junction nucleotides: 6. Germline V gives CDR1 LNHDA, CDR2 SQIVND (reference sequence). CDR3 in DNA: TGTGCCAGTAGGATCCAGGGGGCGGATAATTCACCCCTCCACTTT. Translation: CASRIQGADNSPLHF.

This clonotype was seen repeatedly, ten times or more. V gene TRBV28 combines with J gene TRBJ1-3; D is unclear. The length of the CDR3 is 16 residues. Germline V CDR1 and CDR2: MDHEN, SYDVKM. The ends were cut back, 7 bases at V and 3 bases at J, with 19 bases in the middle. The CDR3 DNA sequence: TGTGCCAGCACCCCCGTGGCCCCGGTCGTTGGAAACACCATATATTTT. Protein sequence: CASTPVAPVVGNTIYF.